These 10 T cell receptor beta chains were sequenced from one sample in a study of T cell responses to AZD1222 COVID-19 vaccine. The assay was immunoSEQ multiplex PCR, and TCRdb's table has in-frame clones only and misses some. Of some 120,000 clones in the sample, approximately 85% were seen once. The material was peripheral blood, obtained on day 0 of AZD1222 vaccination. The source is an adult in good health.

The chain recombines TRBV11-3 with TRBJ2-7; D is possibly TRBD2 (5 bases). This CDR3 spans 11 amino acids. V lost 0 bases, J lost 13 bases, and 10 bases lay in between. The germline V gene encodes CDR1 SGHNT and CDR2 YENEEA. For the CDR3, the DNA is TGTGCCAGCAGCTTAGATCAGGAGGTATACTTC. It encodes CASSLDQEVYF.

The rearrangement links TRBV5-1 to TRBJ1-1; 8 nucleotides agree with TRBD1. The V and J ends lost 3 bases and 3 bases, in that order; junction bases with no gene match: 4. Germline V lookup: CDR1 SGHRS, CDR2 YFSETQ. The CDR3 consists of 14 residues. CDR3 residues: CASSSVQGDTEAFF. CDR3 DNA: TGCGCCAGCAGCTCGGTACAGGGGGACACTGAAGCTTTCTTT.

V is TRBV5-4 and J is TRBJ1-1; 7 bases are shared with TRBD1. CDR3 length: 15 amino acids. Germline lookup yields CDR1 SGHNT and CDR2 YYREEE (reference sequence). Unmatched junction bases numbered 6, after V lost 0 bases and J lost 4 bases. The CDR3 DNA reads TGTGCCAGCAGCTTGGAGGGGGCGCGGGTCACTGAAGCTTTCTTT. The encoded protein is CASSLEGARVTEAFF.

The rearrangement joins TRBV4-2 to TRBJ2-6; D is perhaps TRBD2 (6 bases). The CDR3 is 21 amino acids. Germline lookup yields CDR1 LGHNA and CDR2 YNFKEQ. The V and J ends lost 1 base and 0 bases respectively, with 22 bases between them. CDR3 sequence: CASSQVRRSGPSVSGANVLTF. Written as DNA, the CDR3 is TGTGCCAGCAGCCAAGTCCGGCGCAGCGGGCCCTCGGTCTCTGGGGCCAACGTCCTGACTTTC.

CDR3 coding DNA: TGTGCCATCAGTGACAGACTGTCCTACGAGCAGTACTTC. This sequence encodes CAISDRLSYEQYF. This chain joins TRBV10-3 and TRBJ2-7; D unclear. The CDR3 runs 13 residues. The V end lost 3 bases, the J end lost 1 base, and 7 bases lay between the germline ends. The germline V gene has CDR1 ENHRY and CDR2 SYGVKD.

CDR3 nucleotide sequence: TGTGCCAGCAGTTTGTCACGGGGTCTTTTCTCCTATAATTCACCCCTCCACTTT. Translating gives CASSLSRGLFSYNSPLHF. J is TRBJ1-6 and V is TRBV28; D remains ambiguous. The CDR3 sequence is 18 residues long. V lost 3 bases and J 0 bases, leaving 15 bases between the germline ends. Germline-derived CDR1 and CDR2 are MDHEN and SYDVKM.

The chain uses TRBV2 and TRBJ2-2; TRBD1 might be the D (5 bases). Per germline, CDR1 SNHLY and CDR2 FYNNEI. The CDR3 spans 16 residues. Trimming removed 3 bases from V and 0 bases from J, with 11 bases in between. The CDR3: CASSDFAGSNTGELFF. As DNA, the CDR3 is TGTGCCAGCAGTGATTTTGCAGGGTCGAACACCGGGGAGCTGTTTTTT.

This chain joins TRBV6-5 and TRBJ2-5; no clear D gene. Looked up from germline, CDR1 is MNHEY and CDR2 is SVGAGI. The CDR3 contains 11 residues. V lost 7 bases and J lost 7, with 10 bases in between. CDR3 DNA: TGTGCCAGCAATCCTGTGGGGACCCAGTACTTC. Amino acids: CASNPVGTQYF.

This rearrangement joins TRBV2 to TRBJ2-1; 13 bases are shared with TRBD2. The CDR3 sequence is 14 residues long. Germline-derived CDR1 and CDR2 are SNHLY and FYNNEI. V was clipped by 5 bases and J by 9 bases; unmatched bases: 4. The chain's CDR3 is CASSRGLAGFEQFF. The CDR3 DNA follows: TGTGCCAGCAGTAGGGGACTAGCGGGATTTGAGCAGTTCTTC.

The DNA of the CDR3 is TGCAGCGTTGAGAGACAGGGGACTGAAGCTTTCTTT. Amino acid sequence: CSVERQGTEAFF. The chain recombines TRBV29-1 with TRBJ1-1, with 8 bases identical to TRBD1. The germline V gene has CDR1 SQVTM and CDR2 ANQGSEA. There are 12 residues in the CDR3. V was clipped by 3 bases and J by 5 bases; unmatched bases: 2.